Detailed here is one T cell receptor (beta chain). cDNA reverse transcribed from extracted RNA served as the sequencing template. Here immunoSEQ multiplex PCR was the method, and the copy in TCRdb shows in-frame clones only, minus some. The table records approximately 59,000 clones, about half of them present only once. This entry is derived from a study of CD8+ T cells in alopecia areata. Background on the study: Patients remained on tofacitinib for 6 to 18 months and then went 6 months without it.

Material: CD8+ T cells sorted from blood, obtained at week 0. The clonotype was recovered from a human donor with alopecia areata.

CDR3 coding DNA: TGTGCCAGCAGTGAGGGGGCTGGAAACACCATATATTTT. Amino acids: CASSEGAGNTIYF. The V call is TRBV9, the J call TRBJ1-3, with D possibly being TRBD1 (6 bases). In germline, CDR1 is SGDLS, CDR2 YYNGEE. CDR3 length: 13 amino acids. Trimming took 5 bases from V and 2 from J, leaving 8 bases between them.